This T cell receptor beta chain was recovered during a study of identical twins. TCRdb reprocessed the 5' RACE reads with MiXCR, giving one entry per CDR3 protein. Seen here are a few hundred thousand distinct CDR3 sequences, less than 20% observed once, and the top ten hold approximately 12%. The V and J ends lost 4 bases and 2 bases respectively, with 12 bases between them. The CDR3 has 14 residues. Germline V gene sequence: CDR1 MGHRA, CDR2 YSYEKL. V gene TRBV4-1 combines with J gene TRBJ2-7, with TRBD2 as a possible D gene (5 bases). Source material: naive T cells sorted from blood. The source is a man between 45 and 60 years old in good health. This CDR3 reads CASSLRGSAYEQYF. CDR3 sequence (DNA): TGCGCCAGCAGCCTTCGAGGGTCAGCCTACGAGCAGTACTTC.